The 15 T cell receptor beta chains in this list originate from one sample, sequenced in a study of T cell repertoires in cytomegalovirus infection. TCRdb recomputed calls from the reads with MiXCR, one row per CDR3 protein. The table has about 250,000 distinct CDR3 sequences, more than 9% seen once. Sequencing input: PBMCs. Source of these receptors: a human donor in good health (CMV status not recorded). Some clones in this sample may be carry-over from other donors' samples.

This clonotype was detected ten times or more. The CDR3 region is CASSLLQGARGNEQFF. CDR3 in DNA: TGTGCCAGCAGCTTACTGCAGGGGGCGCGGGGCAATGAGCAGTTCTTC. The V gene is TRBV7-2, the J gene TRBJ2-1, with TRBD1 identical over 8 bases. With V trimmed by 2 bases and J by 6 bases, 9 bases remained unmatched. CDR3 length equals 16 residues. Germline V gene data show CDR1 as SGHTA and CDR2 as FQGNSA. Using reference TRBV7-2 and TRBJ2-1 for the parts outside the CDR3, the full variable domain is GAGVSQSPSNKVTEKGKDVELRCDPISGHTALYWYRQSLGQGLEFLIYFQGNSAPDKSGLPSDRFSAERTGGSVSTLTIQRTQQEDSAVYLCASSLLQGARGNEQFFGPGTRLTVL.

The rearrangement links TRBV3-1 to TRBJ1-1; TRBD1 matches at 9 bases. Looked up from germline, CDR1 is LGHDT and CDR2 is YNNKEL (reference sequence). V dropped 1 base and J dropped 14; count of bases not matched to a gene: 8. The CDR3 sequence is 13 residues long. The CDR3 loop is CASSQGRTGEDFF. DNA of the CDR3: TGTGCCAGCAGCCAAGGCCGGACAGGGGAGGACTTCTTT.

This clonotype was counted at least ten times. The chain has TRBV7-2 and TRBJ2-3, with D possibly being TRBD1 (6 bases). Trimming stripped 5 bases from V and 2 bases from J, with 17 bases between. Germline lookup yields CDR1 SGHTA and CDR2 FQGNSA. The CDR3 has 16 amino acids. CDR3 region: CASSPPAGAVTDTQYF. Written as DNA, the CDR3 is TGTGCCAGCAGCCCTCCGGCAGGGGCCGTCACAGATACGCAGTATTTT.

The sample holds many counts of this clonotype. V and J are TRBV7-2 and TRBJ2-3; 7 bases are a match to TRBD2. This CDR3 spans 14 amino acids. After removal of 3 bases from V and 6 bases from J, the junction contained 6 bases not matched to a gene. CDR1 SGHTA and CDR2 FQGNSA come from the germline V gene. The CDR3 sequence: CASSFGRLTDTQYF. CDR3 nucleotides: TGTGCCAGCAGCTTCGGGAGGCTAACGGATACGCAGTATTTT. The full variable domain, its missing parts supplied by reference TRBV7-2 and TRBJ2-3, is GAGVSQSPSNKVTEKGKDVELRCDPISGHTALYWYRQSLGQGLEFLIYFQGNSAPDKSGLPSDRFSAERTGGSVSTLTIQRTQQEDSAVYLCASSFGRLTDTQYFGPGTRLTVL.

This clonotype has more than one count but fewer than ten. V usage is TRBV20-1 and J usage is TRBJ2-7; D is unresolved. V was pared by 6 bases and J by 5 bases, with 23 bases between. The CDR3 covers 15 residues. Germline CDR1 is DFQATT and CDR2 is SNEGSKA (reference sequence). CDR3 sequence reads: CSAVAFNDKADEQYF. Here the CDR3 DNA reads TGCAGTGCCGTTGCTTTCAATGACAAGGCCGACGAGCAGTACTTC.

The rearrangement joins TRBV27 to TRBJ2-7; possible D gene TRBD2, 6 bases. Trimming shortened V by 5 bases and J by 2 bases, and 10 bases separated the two germline ends. Per germline, CDR1 MNHEY and CDR2 SMNVEV (reference sequence). The CDR3 sequence is 13 residues long. The CDR3 here is CASSLRETYEQYF. For the CDR3, the DNA is TGTGCCAGCAGTCTACGGGAGACCTACGAGCAGTACTTC.

In this sample, this clonotype turned up many times. One end of the junction varies from germline; a read error may be responsible. This rearrangement joins TRBV2 to TRBJ1-5, with unresolved D. CDR1 SNHLY and CDR2 FYNNEI come from the germline V gene. CDR3 length equals 14 residues. CDR3 region: CASREGRSNQPQHF. The CDR3 DNA sequence: TGTGCCAGCAGAGAAGGGCGAAGCAATCAGCCCCAGCATTTT.

This clonotype showed up just a few times. The chain is built from TRBV6-4 and TRBJ1-2, with TRBD1 identical over 7 bases. V lost 5 bases to trimming and J lost 1 base; unmatched junction nucleotides: 4. Germline V gene data show CDR1 as MRHNA and CDR2 as SNTAGT. CDR3 size: 14 residues. This CDR3 is CASSPDRFNYGYTF. The CDR3 DNA is TGTGCCAGCAGTCCGGACAGGTTTAACTATGGCTACACCTTC.

V is TRBV19 and J is TRBJ2-3; TRBD2 matches 8 bases. V was pared by 4 bases and J by 2 bases, with 17 bases of the junction left unmatched. This CDR3 region has 19 residues. The germline V gene has CDR1 LNHDA and CDR2 SQIVND (reference sequence). CDR3 nucleotide sequence: TGTGCCAGTAGTACGAGGCGGCTCACGGGGGGGGACTCCACAGATACGCAGTATTTT. Protein: CASSTRRLTGGDSTDTQYF. Based on the CDR3 plus reference TRBV19 and TRBJ2-3, the full variable domain is DGGITQSPKYLFRKEGQNVTLSCEQNLNHDAMYWYRQDPGQGLRLIYYSQIVNDFQKGDIAEGYSVSREKKESFPLTVTSAQKNPTAFYLCASSTRRLTGGDSTDTQYFGPGTRLTVL.

This clonotype was seen only a few times. This chain connects TRBV7-2 to TRBJ2-3; 8 bases match TRBD2. This CDR3 contains 18 residues. Germline CDR1 reads SGHTA; CDR2 reads FQGNSA. With 5 bases clipped from V and 0 bases from J, the junction kept 13 bases outside the gene matches. The CDR3 loop is CASSLRKRGLTSTDTQYF. The CDR3 DNA follows: TGTGCCAGCAGCCTCAGGAAGCGGGGGTTAACTAGCACAGATACGCAGTATTTT.

Ten or more counts support this clonotype. V gene TRBV7-3 combines with J gene TRBJ1-2; D call uncertain. The germline V and J ends were trimmed by 3 bases and 7 bases, with 9 bases remaining between them. Per the germline V gene, CDR1 is SGHTA and CDR2 is FQGTGA. CDR3 length: 12 amino acids. As DNA, the CDR3 is TGTGCCAGCAGCTTTGACAATGGTGGCTACACCTTC. It is translated as CASSFDNGGYTF.

This clonotype was found many times. The V and J genes are TRBV7-8 and TRBJ2-5, with D perhaps TRBD2 (6 bases). V lost 7 bases and J 2 bases, leaving 14 bases between the germline ends. Germline CDR1 is SGHVS and CDR2 is FQNEAQ. The CDR3 spans 14 residues. The CDR3 protein is CASTSGRIQETQYF. The CDR3 DNA sequence: TGTGCCAGCACCTCAGGGAGGATTCAAGAGACCCAGTACTTC.

This chain uses TRBV11-3 with TRBJ2-2; D is possibly TRBD1 (5 bases). V lost 3 bases and J lost 1, with 9 bases in between. Germline values: CDR1 SGHNT, CDR2 YENEEA. The CDR3 has 15 amino acids. CDR3 loop: CASSLAGQNTGELFF. CDR3 sequence (DNA): TGTGCCAGCAGCTTGGCCGGACAGAACACCGGGGAGCTGTTTTTT.

The table lists this clonotype with a few counts. This chain uses TRBV7-2 with TRBJ2-1, with 7 bases matching TRBD2. The V and J ends lost 5 bases and 4 bases, in that order; junction bases with no gene match: 11. Germline-derived CDR1 and CDR2 are SGHTA and FQGNSA. This CDR3 comprises 16 residues. The CDR3 is CASSRRLALGYNEQFF. CDR3 nucleotide sequence: TGTGCCAGCAGCCGACGACTAGCTCTCGGTTACAATGAGCAGTTCTTC.

The genes are TRBV5-1 and TRBJ2-3, with D maybe TRBD2 (6 bases). The germline gives CDR1 SGHRS, CDR2 YFSETQ. The CDR3 covers 15 residues. With 3 bases removed from V and 1 base from J, the gap between germline ends came to 12 bases. CDR3 loop: CASSSNQRGTDTQYF. For the CDR3, the DNA is TGCGCCAGCAGCTCCAATCAGCGGGGCACAGATACGCAGTATTTT.